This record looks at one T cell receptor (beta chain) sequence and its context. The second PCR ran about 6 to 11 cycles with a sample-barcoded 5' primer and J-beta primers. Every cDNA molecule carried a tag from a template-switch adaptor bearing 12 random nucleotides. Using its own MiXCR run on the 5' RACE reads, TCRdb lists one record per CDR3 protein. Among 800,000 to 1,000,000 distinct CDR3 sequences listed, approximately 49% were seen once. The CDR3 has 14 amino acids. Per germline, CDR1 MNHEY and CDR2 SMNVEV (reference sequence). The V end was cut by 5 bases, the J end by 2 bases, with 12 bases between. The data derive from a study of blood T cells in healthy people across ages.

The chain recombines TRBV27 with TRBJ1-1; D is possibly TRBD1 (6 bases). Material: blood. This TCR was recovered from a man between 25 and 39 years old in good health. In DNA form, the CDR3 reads TGTGCCAGCAGTACCCGGGACACCAACACTGAAGCTTTCTTT. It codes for CASSTRDTNTEAFF.